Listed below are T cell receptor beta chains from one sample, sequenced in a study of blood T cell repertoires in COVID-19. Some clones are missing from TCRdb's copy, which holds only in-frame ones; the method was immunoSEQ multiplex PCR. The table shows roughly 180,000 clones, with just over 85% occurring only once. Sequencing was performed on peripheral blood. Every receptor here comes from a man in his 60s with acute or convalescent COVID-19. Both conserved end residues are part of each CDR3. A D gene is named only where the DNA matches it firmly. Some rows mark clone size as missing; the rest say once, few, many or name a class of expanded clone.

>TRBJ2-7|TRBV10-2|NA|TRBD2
CASSGTPLTSGRSYEQYF
TGCGCCAGCAGTGGAACCCCCCTAACTAGCGGGAGATCCTACGAGCAGTACTTC
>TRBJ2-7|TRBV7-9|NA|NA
CASGGQGRYEQYF
TGTGCCAGCGGAGGTCAGGGGCGCTACGAGCAGTACTTC
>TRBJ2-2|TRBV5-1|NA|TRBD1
CASSTGTGQMAGLFF
TGCGCCAGCAGCACCGGGACAGGACAGATGGCGGGGCTGTTTTTT
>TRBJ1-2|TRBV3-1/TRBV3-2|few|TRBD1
CASSLLTGIYGYTF
TGTGCCAGCAGCCTACTGACAGGGATCTATGGCTACACCTTC
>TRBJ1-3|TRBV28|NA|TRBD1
CASRDSGNTIYF
TGTGCCAGCCGGGACAGTGGAAACACCATATATTTT
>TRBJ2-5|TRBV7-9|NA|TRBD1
CASSSGQGQETQYF
TGTGCCAGCAGCTCCGGACAGGGCCAAGAGACCCAGTACTTC
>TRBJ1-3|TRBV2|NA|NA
CASRKLRQDHGNTIYF
TGTGCCAGCAGGAAACTGCGACAGGACCATGGAAACACCATATATTTT
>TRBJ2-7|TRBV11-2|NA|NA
CASSLQVNSYEQYF
TGTGCCAGCAGCCTCCAGGTGAATTCCTACGAGCAGTACTTC
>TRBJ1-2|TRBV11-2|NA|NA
CASSLVAGTASF
TGTGCCAGCAGCTTAGTCGCGGGTACAGCCAGTTTC
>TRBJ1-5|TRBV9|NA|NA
CASSGTGFNQPQHF
TGTGCCAGCAGCGGTACAGGGTTCAATCAGCCCCAGCATTTT
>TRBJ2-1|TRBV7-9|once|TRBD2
CASSPGTSGNNEQFF
TGTGCCAGCAGCCCGGGGACTAGCGGGAACAATGAGCAGTTCTTC
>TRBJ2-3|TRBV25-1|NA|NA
CASSESVYYTQYF
TGTGCCAGCAGTGAATCCGTTTATTATACGCAGTATTTT
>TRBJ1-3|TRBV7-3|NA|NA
CASSLTVGANTIYF
TGTGCCAGCAGCTTAACGGTGGGCGCCAACACCATATATTTT
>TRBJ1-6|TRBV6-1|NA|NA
CASSEGQINSPLHF
TGTGCCAGCAGTGAAGGACAGATAAATTCACCCCTCCACTTT
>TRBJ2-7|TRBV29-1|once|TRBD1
CSVEDRLRTGTYEQYF
TGCAGCGTTGAGGATCGCCTGCGGACAGGAACCTACGAGCAGTACTTC
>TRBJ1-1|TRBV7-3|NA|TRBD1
CASSLTGQGPSTEAFF
TGTGCCAGCAGTTTGACTGGACAGGGTCCAAGCACTGAAGCTTTCTTT
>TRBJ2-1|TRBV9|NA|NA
CASSPTGGLSSYNEQFF
TGTGCCAGCAGCCCCACGGGCGGGCTCAGCTCCTACAATGAGCAGTTCTTC
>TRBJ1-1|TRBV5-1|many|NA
CASSWGPGVTVEAFF
TGCGCCAGCAGCTGGGGACCAGGGGTTACAGTTGAAGCTTTCTTT
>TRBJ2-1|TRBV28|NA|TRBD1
CASSQGVSYNEQFF
TGTGCCAGCAGCCAGGGGGTTTCCTACAATGAGCAGTTCTTC
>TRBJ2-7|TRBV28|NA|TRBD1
CASSLRDRGRGEQYF
TGTGCCAGCAGTTTAAGGGACAGGGGGCGGGGGGAGCAGTACTTC
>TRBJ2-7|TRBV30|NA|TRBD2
CAWSPSSAAGVAQYF
TGTGCCTGGAGCCCCAGTAGTGCGGCGGGGGTAGCGCAGTACTTC
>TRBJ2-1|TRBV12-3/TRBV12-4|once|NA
CASSLEQEGEQFF
TGTGCCAGCAGCCTGGAACAGGAGGGTGAGCAGTTCTTC
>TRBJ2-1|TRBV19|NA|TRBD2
CASSLGLAGAYNEQFF
TGTGCCAGTAGTTTGGGACTAGCGGGGGCCTACAATGAGCAGTTCTTC
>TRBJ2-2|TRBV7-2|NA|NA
CASSWRPNTGELFF
TGTGCCAGCAGCTGGAGGCCGAACACCGGGGAGCTGTTTTTT
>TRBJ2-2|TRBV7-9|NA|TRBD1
CASSAGQAGELFF
TGTGCCAGCAGCGCTGGACAGGCTGGGGAGCTGTTTTTT
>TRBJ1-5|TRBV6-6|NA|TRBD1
CASRGPGQGDQPQHF
TGTGCCAGCAGGGGACCGGGACAGGGGGATCAGCCCCAGCATTTT
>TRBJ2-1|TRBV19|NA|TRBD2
CASSIFGLAGPVYNEQFF
TGTGCCAGTAGTATTTTCGGACTAGCGGGCCCCGTTTACAATGAGCAGTTCTTC
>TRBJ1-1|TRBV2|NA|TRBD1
CARSDRARSGEAFF
TGTGCCAGATCGGACAGGGCGAGGAGCGGTGAAGCTTTCTTT
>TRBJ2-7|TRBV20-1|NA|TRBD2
CSASRDLAGGGWEQYF
TGCAGTGCTAGTAGGGATCTAGCGGGAGGAGGGTGGGAGCAGTACTTC
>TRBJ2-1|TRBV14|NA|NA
CASSQVLDYQDSQFF
TGTGCCAGCAGCCAAGTCCTGGACTACCAAGATTCGCAGTTCTTC
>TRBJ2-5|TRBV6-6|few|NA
CASSYGRAYQETQYF
TGTGCCAGCAGTTACGGGCGGGCGTACCAAGAGACCCAGTACTTC
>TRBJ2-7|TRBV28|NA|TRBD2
CASGASGRNSYEQYF
TGTGCCAGCGGCGCTAGCGGGAGGAATTCCTACGAGCAGTACTTC
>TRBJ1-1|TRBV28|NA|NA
CASSFSPKIREGKAFF
TGTGCCAGCAGTTTCTCACCAAAGATAAGGGAGGGGAAAGCTTTCTTT
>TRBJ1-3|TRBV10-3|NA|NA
CAISEVAGSGNTIYF
TGTGCCATCAGTGAGGTTGCGGGGTCTGGAAACACCATATATTTT
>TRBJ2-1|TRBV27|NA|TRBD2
CASKTVGTSGWNEQFF
TGTGCCAGCAAGACCGTAGGGACTAGCGGGTGGAATGAGCAGTTCTTC
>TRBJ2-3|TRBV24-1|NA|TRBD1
CATSGFRGQGNTDTQYF
TGTGCCACCAGCGGGTTTCGGGGACAGGGAAACACAGATACGCAGTATTTT
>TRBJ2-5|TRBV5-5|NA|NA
CASSRGGGTETQYF
TGTGCCAGCAGCCGGGGAGGGGGGACAGAGACCCAGTACTTC